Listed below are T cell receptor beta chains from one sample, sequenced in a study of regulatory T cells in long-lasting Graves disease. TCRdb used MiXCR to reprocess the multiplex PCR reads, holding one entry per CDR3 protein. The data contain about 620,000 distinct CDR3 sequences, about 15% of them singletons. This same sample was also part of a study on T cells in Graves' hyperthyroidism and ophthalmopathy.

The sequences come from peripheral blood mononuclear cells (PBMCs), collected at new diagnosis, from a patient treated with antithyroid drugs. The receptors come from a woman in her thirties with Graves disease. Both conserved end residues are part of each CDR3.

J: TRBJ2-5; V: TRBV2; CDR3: CATKSSALERTQYF
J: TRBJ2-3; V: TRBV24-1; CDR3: CATSDFLGRASTDTQYF
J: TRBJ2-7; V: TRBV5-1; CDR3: CASSLGGGAGEQYF
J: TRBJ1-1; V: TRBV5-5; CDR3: CASSSYNLGTEAFF
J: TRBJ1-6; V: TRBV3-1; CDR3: CASSQEGAGGRLNF
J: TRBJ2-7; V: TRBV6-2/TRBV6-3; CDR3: CASSLLAGLPYEQYF
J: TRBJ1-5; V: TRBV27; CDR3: CATWSGGINQPQHF
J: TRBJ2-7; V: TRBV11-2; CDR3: CASSLASAGSYEQYF
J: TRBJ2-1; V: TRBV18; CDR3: CASSPPVRSSGYNEQFF
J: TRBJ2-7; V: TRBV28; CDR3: CASSLSRGTPYEQYF
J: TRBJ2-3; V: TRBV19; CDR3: CASSIGGLVEDTQYF
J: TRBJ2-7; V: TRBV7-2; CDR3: CASSRQRAIYEQYF
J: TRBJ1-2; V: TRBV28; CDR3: CASSRQGGGYTF
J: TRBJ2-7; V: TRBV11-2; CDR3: CASSRNSEQYF
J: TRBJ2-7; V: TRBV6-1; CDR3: CASRATSGSLGEQYF
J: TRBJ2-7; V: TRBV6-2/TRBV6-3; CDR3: CASSYPDYEQYF
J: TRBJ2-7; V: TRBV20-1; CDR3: CSATAFEYEQYF
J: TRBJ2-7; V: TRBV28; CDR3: CASSSPLTAHLRKYF
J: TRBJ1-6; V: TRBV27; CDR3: CASSTGTPNSPLHF
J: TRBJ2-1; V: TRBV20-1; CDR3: CSARGADSYNEQFF
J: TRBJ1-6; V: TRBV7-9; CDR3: CATQSGIFGVNSPLHF
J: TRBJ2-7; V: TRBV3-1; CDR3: CASSQGTQTGLRSYEQYF
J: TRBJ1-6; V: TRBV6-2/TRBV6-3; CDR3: CASSYSTHGNSPLHF
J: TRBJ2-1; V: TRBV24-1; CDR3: CATSDLRGETRKQYNEQFF
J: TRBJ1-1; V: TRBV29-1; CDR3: CSVTRLGVTEAFF
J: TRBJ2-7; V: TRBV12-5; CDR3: CASGRSGSDEQYF
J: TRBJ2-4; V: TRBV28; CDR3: CASSFFGKGSSKNIQYF
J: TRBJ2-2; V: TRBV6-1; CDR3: CASRRRAGSNTGELFF
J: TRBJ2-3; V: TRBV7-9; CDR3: CASSFWTSGTDTQYF
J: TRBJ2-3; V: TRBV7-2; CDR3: CASSLRAGRATDTQYF
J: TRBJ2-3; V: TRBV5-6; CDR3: CASRETGSVTDTQYF
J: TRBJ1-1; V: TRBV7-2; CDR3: CASSPLGQRMNTEAFF
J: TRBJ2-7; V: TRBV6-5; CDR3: CTSSYHEGPTYEQYF
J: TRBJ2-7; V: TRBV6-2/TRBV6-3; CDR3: CASSVRLAGAYEQYF
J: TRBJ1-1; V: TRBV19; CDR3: CASNRWRGLGTEAFF
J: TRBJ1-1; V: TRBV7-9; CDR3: CASSFEERGSQNTEAFF
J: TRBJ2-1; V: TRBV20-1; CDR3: CSAREAGKIYNEQFF
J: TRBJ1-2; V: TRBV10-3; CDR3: CAISAAQGSNYGYTF
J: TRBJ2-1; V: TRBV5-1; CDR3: CASSRGGSGSYNEQFF
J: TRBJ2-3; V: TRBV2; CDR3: CASSDLLVRDTQYF
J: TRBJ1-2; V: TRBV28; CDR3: CASSQSSLADIYGYTF